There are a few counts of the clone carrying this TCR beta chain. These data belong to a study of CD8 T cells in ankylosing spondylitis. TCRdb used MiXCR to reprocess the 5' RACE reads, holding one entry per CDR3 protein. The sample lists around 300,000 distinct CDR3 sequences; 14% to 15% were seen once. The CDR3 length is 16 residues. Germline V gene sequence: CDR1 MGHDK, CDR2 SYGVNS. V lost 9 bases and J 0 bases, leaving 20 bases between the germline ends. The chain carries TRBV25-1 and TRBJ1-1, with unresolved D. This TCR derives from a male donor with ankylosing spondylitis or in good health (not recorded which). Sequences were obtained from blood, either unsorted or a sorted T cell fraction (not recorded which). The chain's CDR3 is CASLENDRFLNTEAFF. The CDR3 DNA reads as TGTGCCAGTTTAGAAAATGACCGCTTCTTGAACACTGAAGCTTTCTTT. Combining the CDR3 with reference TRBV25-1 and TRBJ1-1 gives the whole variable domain EADIYQTPRYLVIGTGKKITLECSQTMGHDKMYWYQQDPGMELHLIHYSYGVNSTEKGDLSSESTVSRIRTEHFPLTLESARPSHTSQYLCASLENDRFLNTEAFFGQGTRLTVV.